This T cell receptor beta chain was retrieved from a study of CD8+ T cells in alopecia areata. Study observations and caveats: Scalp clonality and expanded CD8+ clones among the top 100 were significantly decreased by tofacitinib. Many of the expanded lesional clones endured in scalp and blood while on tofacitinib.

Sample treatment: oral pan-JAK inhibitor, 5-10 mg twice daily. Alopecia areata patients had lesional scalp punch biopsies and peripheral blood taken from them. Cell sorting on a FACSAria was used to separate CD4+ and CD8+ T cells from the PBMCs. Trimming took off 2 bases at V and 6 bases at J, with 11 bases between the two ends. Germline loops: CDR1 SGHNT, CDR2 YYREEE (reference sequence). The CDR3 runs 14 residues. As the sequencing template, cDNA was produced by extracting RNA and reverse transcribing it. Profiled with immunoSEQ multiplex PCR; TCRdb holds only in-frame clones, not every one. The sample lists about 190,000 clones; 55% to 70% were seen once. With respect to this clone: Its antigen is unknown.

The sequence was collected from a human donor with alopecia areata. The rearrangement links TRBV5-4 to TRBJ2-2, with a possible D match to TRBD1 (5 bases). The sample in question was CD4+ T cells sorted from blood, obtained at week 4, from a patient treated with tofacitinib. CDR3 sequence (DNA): TGTGCCAGCAGCTTAAGGGGAAGTGCCGGGGAGCTGTTTTTT. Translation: CASSLRGSAGELFF.